This is a list of T cell receptor beta chains from one sample in a study of T cell changes during pregnancy in multiple sclerosis. Generated by immunoSEQ multiplex PCR, the TCRdb table keeps only in-frame clones and is missing some. The sample lists approximately 43,000 clones; 90% were seen once. The sequences come from CD8+ T cells from peripheral blood mononuclear cells, collected in the first trimester of pregnancy. These receptors all come from a female donor with multiple sclerosis, enrolled in a pregnancy study. Both conserved end residues are part of each CDR3. The D gene is left open where the match is weak. Size is stated for part of the rows, as once, few or many counts, or as a class when the clone is expanded.

DNA | CDR3 | V | length | size | J | D
TGTGCCAGCAGCTTAACGGGGGCCTGGACAGGGGGCACAGATACGCAGTATTTT | CASSLTGAWTGGTDTQYF | TRBV7-3 | 18 | once | TRBJ2-3 | TRBD1
TGCGCCAGCAGCCAAGAAGGGGCGTCAGGGGCCAACGTCCTGACTTTC | CASSQEGASGANVLTF | TRBV4-3 | 16 | NA | TRBJ2-6 | NA
TGCGCCAGCCGGAAAAGGGGTATCGACACTGAAGCTTTCTTT | CASRKRGIDTEAFF | TRBV10-1 | 14 | NA | TRBJ1-1 | NA
TGCAGCGTTGAAGACAGTTACTACGAGCAGTACTTC | CSVEDSYYEQYF | TRBV29-1 | 12 | NA | TRBJ2-7 | NA
TGTGCCAGCAGCTTGAGTGCGGGGAGCTCCTACGAGCAGTACTTC | CASSLSAGSSYEQYF | TRBV7-8 | 15 | NA | TRBJ2-7 | NA
TGCAGCGTTGAAACATTTGACAGGGAATTAGAAGGCTACACCTTC | CSVETFDRELEGYTF | TRBV29-1 | 15 | NA | TRBJ1-2 | TRBD1
TGTGCCAGTAGTAGCTCTTCCGGGGACACTGAAGCTTTCTTT | CASSSSSGDTEAFF | TRBV19 | 14 | NA | TRBJ1-1 | NA
TGTGCCAGTATCTCAGGGGTAGGTGAGCCCCAGCATTTT | CASISGVGEPQHF | TRBV19 | 13 | NA | TRBJ1-5 | NA
TGTGCCAGCAGGGTACAGGGGGGAGATGAAAAACTGTTTTTT | CASRVQGGDEKLFF | TRBV27 | 14 | NA | TRBJ1-4 | TRBD1
TGCGCCAGCAGCCCGCGACAGGGAATGAACACTGAAGCTTTCTTT | CASSPRQGMNTEAFF | TRBV5-1 | 15 | NA | TRBJ1-1 | TRBD1
TGCAGCGTTGAAGTTTTCCCGGGCGATTACTTGGGGCAGTTAAGCGGCTACACCTTC | CSVEVFPGDYLGQLSGYTF | TRBV29-1 | 19 | NA | TRBJ1-2 | NA
TGTGCCAGCAGTGGATTGGTAGCAGAAGCCGACAATGAGCAGTTCTTC | CASSGLVAEADNEQFF | TRBV2 | 16 | NA | TRBJ2-1 | NA
TGTGCCAGCAGTTTAATCTCAGTGAACACTGAAGCTTTCTTT | CASSLISVNTEAFF | TRBV27 | 14 | NA | TRBJ1-1 | NA
TGTGCCAGCAGCCAAGACCTGCGAATCTACTATGGCTACACCTTC | CASSQDLRIYYGYTF | TRBV4-2 | 15 | few | TRBJ1-2 | NA
TGTGCCAGCAGCCTCCTTGGGACAGCAGAAAATCAGCCCCAGCATTTT | CASSLLGTAENQPQHF | TRBV6-6 | 16 | NA | TRBJ1-5 | TRBD1
TGTGCCAGCAGCCCCGAGGTGGGCGGGGTGGAGCAGTACTTC | CASSPEVGGVEQYF | TRBV27 | 14 | NA | TRBJ2-7 | NA
TGTGCCAGCAGCCACCGGACTAGCGGGTTCAGTTACGAGCAGTACTTC | CASSHRTSGFSYEQYF | TRBV7-6 | 16 | NA | TRBJ2-7 | TRBD2
TGTGCCAGCAGCTTGCCGCGGGGATCTTACGAGCAGTACTTC | CASSLPRGSYEQYF | TRBV5-6 | 14 | once | TRBJ2-7 | NA
TGTGCCAGCAGCTTAGAAATACGGACTAGCGGGGGGGCCGAGGATACGCAGTATTTT | CASSLEIRTSGGAEDTQYF | TRBV13 | 19 | NA | TRBJ2-3 | TRBD2
TGTGCCAGTAGTGCGGGAGGTTATGGCTACACCTTC | CASSAGGYGYTF | TRBV19 | 12 | NA | TRBJ1-2 | NA
TGTGCCAGCAGGCAGCAGGGGAACACTGAAGCTTTCTTT | CASRQQGNTEAFF | TRBV6-4 | 13 | NA | TRBJ1-1 | NA
TGCGCCAGCAGCCAAGATTGGACAGGGCTCAGTGAAAAACTGTTTTTT | CASSQDWTGLSEKLFF | TRBV4-1 | 16 | NA | TRBJ1-4 | TRBD1
TGTGCCAGCAGCTCTTCGACAAAGAACACTGAAGCTTTCTTT | CASSSSTKNTEAFF | TRBV7-9 | 14 | NA | TRBJ1-1 | NA
TGTGCCAGCAGCCATCTAAGGGGCGGGAACGAGCAGTACTTC | CASSHLRGGNEQYF | TRBV4-2 | 14 | NA | TRBJ2-7 | NA
TGTGCCAGCAGTCCGGGGACAGGGGGATACGAGCAGTACTTC | CASSPGTGGYEQYF | TRBV27 | 14 | once | TRBJ2-7 | TRBD1
TGTGCCAGCAGCCGGCAAAGGGACAGGCTCCTCGAGCAGTACTTC | CASSRQRDRLLEQYF | TRBV6-5 | 15 | NA | TRBJ2-7 | TRBD1
TGTGCCAGCAGCTTGCAATCCCCGTACACGGGGAGCTGGAACACTGAAGCTTTCTTT | CASSLQSPYTGSWNTEAFF | TRBV5-6 | 19 | once | TRBJ1-1 | NA
TGTGCCAGTCGATCACCGGGGAACACTGAAGCTTTCTTT | CASRSPGNTEAFF | TRBV19 | 13 | NA | TRBJ1-1 | NA
TGTGCCAGCAGCGCAGCGATTGGAACCTACGAGCAGTACTTC | CASSAAIGTYEQYF | TRBV5-4 | 14 | NA | TRBJ2-7 | NA
TGTGCCAGCAGCTTAGAATCGACAGGGCTGAGCAATCAGCCCCAGCATTTT | CASSLESTGLSNQPQHF | TRBV11-3 | 17 | NA | TRBJ1-5 | TRBD1
TGTGCCAGCAGCTTCGTCACAGATACGCAGTATTTT | CASSFVTDTQYF | TRBV5-6 | 12 | NA | TRBJ2-3 | NA
TGTGCCAGCAGCTTAGACGGGTTTACGCAGTATTTT | CASSLDGFTQYF | TRBV7-6 | 12 | NA | TRBJ2-3 | NA
TGTGCCAGCAGCTTCCAACAGGGTTTGAGGCACGAGCAGTACTTC | CASSFQQGLRHEQYF | TRBV7-8 | 15 | NA | TRBJ2-7 | NA
TGTGCCAGCGGCCAGGGGAGTACCGGGGAGCTGTTTTTT | CASGQGSTGELFF | TRBV5-6 | 13 | NA | TRBJ2-2 | NA
TGTGCCAGCAGTATCACTGGACAGGGGGCCTACGAGCAGTACTTC | CASSITGQGAYEQYF | TRBV27 | 15 | NA | TRBJ2-7 | TRBD1
TGTGCCAGCAGCTTAGGGAGATACGAGCAGTACTTC | CASSLGRYEQYF | TRBV13 | 12 | once | TRBJ2-7 | NA
TGTGCCAGCACCGAGGAGGAAACTAACTATGGCTACACCTTC | CASTEEETNYGYTF | TRBV6-1 | 14 | NA | TRBJ1-2 | NA
TGTGCCAGCAGCCAAGTGAGCAGGGGGACCTTAGGGGAAAAACTGTTTTTT | CASSQVSRGTLGEKLFF | TRBV4-2 | 17 | NA | TRBJ1-4 | TRBD1
TGTGCCAGCTCACGCCGCGCCAGGGGGCGGTTGAGACAGCCCCAGCATTTT | CASSRRARGRLRQPQHF | TRBV18 | 17 | NA | TRBJ1-5 | TRBD1
TGTGCCAGTAGTATAGATCTTTACAGATATGAGTCCTACGAGCAGTACTTC | CASSIDLYRYESYEQYF | TRBV19 | 17 | NA | TRBJ2-7 | NA
TGCGCCAGCAGCTTGTTTCGGGAAATGAACACTGAAGCTTTCTTT | CASSLFREMNTEAFF | TRBV5-1 | 15 | NA | TRBJ1-1 | NA
TGTGCCATCAGTGAGCCGGACAGGGTGAACACTGAAGCTTTCTTT | CAISEPDRVNTEAFF | TRBV10-3 | 15 | few | TRBJ1-1 | TRBD1
TGTGCCATCGAGCGGGGGCCCGTTTACAATGAGCAGTTCTTC | CAIERGPVYNEQFF | TRBV7-2 | 14 | NA | TRBJ2-1 | TRBD2
TGTGCCAGCAGCCCTCCTTCGGCCAGGCTGAACTATGGCTACACCTTC | CASSPPSARLNYGYTF | TRBV9 | 16 | NA | TRBJ1-2 | NA
TGTGCCAGCAGAGGCCCGGGATCCTACGAGCAGTACTTC | CASRGPGSYEQYF | TRBV13 | 13 | NA | TRBJ2-7 | NA
TGCAGTGCTACAGGGCAAGAGACCCAGTACTTC | CSATGQETQYF | TRBV20-1 | 11 | NA | TRBJ2-5 | NA
TGTGCCAGCAGTGACTCGATACACTATAACACCGGGGAGCTGTTTTTT | CASSDSIHYNTGELFF | TRBV6-4 | 16 | NA | TRBJ2-2 | NA
TGTGCCAGCAGTGAACTCAATGAGCAGTTCTTC | CASSELNEQFF | TRBV6-1 | 11 | NA | TRBJ2-1 | NA
TGTGCCAGCAGCTCCTTCGGGACTAGCGGGAGGACGCCAGAGACCCAGTACTTC | CASSSFGTSGRTPETQYF | TRBV9 | 18 | NA | TRBJ2-5 | TRBD2
TGCAGCGTTTCCGGGGGGGTTAGCTATGGCTACACCTTC | CSVSGGVSYGYTF | TRBV29-1 | 13 | NA | TRBJ1-2 | NA
TGTGCCAGCAGTTTAATTGGGACAGAAAACACTGAAGCTTTCTTT | CASSLIGTENTEAFF | TRBV27 | 15 | NA | TRBJ1-1 | TRBD1
TGTGCCAGCAGCCCCCAGGGCGGGGGGGCCGTAGATACGCAGTATTTT | CASSPQGGGAVDTQYF | TRBV4-2 | 16 | once | TRBJ2-3 | TRBD2
TGTGCCAGTACCCCAACGACTGGACTAGCGGGGATCACAGATACGCAGTATTTT | CASTPTTGLAGITDTQYF | TRBV19 | 18 | once | TRBJ2-3 | TRBD2